Each of the 18 T cell receptor beta chains below was sequenced from the same sample in a study of T-cell memory formation after mild COVID-19. TCRdb re-analysed the 5' RACE reads in MiXCR, keeping a single row per CDR3 protein. This table has approximately 580,000 distinct CDR3 sequences, roughly 20% appearing once. The sequenced sample was PBMCs or a T cell subset sorted from them (not recorded which). The receptors stem from an adult woman who had mild COVID-19 (a few samples of this study predate the infection). Cell type and time point are not known.

The chain carries TRBV12-3 or TRBV12-4 and TRBJ2-2, with D perhaps matching TRBD2 (6 bases). The V gene lost 3 bases and the J gene lost 5 bases, with 13 bases spanning the gap. The CDR3 runs to 15 residues. CDR3 in DNA: TGTGCCAGCAGTTTTCCCGGGGAGGATACCGGGGAGCTGTTTTTT. Translating gives CASSFPGEDTGELFF.

The rearrangement uses TRBV30 and TRBJ2-7; D is possibly TRBD2 (7 bases). V lost 3 bases to trimming and J lost 4 bases, with 19 bases between them. This CDR3 is built from 15 residues. In germline, CDR1 is GTSNPN, CDR2 SVGIG (reference sequence). In nucleotides, the CDR3 is TGTGCCTGGAGCGAAGTGGGGGGGCTTAGGTACGAGCAGTACTTC. Its protein is CAWSEVGGLRYEQYF.

Details on this clonotype: The junction does not match germline at one end; this may be a read error. V usage is TRBV25-1 and J usage is TRBJ1-5; possibly TRBD1 for D (5 bases). The germline V gene encodes CDR1 MGHDK and CDR2 SYGVNS. This CDR3 comprises 11 residues. The DNA of the CDR3 is TGTGCCAGCGCCATGGGCAGGGTAAAGTATTTT. Amino acids: CASAMGRVKYF.

In its sample, this clonotype was seen a few times. The J gene is TRBJ1-6, the V gene TRBV3-1; D not certain. V was trimmed by 0 bases and J by 10 bases, leaving 7 bases between them. The CDR3 runs to 13 residues. Germline CDR1 LGHDT, CDR2 YNNKEL (reference sequence). The CDR3 sequence is CASSQDQKSPLHF. Here the CDR3 DNA reads TGTGCCAGCAGCCAAGATCAGAAGTCACCCCTCCACTTT.

This clonotype was recorded many times. CDR3 nucleotides: TGTGCCAGCAGTTTAGCGGGGGGGCATGAGCAGTTCTTC. As protein: CASSLAGGHEQFF. The chain uses TRBV12-3 or TRBV12-4 and TRBJ2-1; D perhaps matches TRBD2 (7 bases). Trimming took 0 bases from V and 8 from J, leaving 8 bases between them. This CDR3 spans 13 amino acids.

The table lists this clonotype with a few counts. The rearrangement uses TRBV7-2 and TRBJ2-3; 8 bases are a match to TRBD2. The CDR3 extends over 18 amino acids. Germline V gene lookup returns CDR1 SGHTA and CDR2 FQGNSA. Germline trimming cut 4 bases from V and 0 bases from J; bases unmatched to any gene: 12. The CDR3 nucleotides are TGTGCCAGCAGCTCAAACCCCCGAGGGACTAGAAGCACAGATACGCAGTATTTT. Translated: CASSSNPRGTRSTDTQYF. Full variable domain (outside the CDR3, taken from reference TRBV7-2 and TRBJ2-3): GAGVSQSPSNKVTEKGKDVELRCDPISGHTALYWYRQSLGQGLEFLIYFQGNSAPDKSGLPSDRFSAERTGGSVSTLTIQRTQQEDSAVYLCASSSNPRGTRSTDTQYFGPGTRLTVL.

The chain is built from TRBV4-2 and TRBJ2-3, with 7 bases lining up with TRBD2. Germline V gene sequence: CDR1 LGHNA, CDR2 YNFKEQ. The trim removed 0 bases at V and 1 base at J, leaving 16 bases unmatched. This CDR3 contains 20 residues. The chain's CDR3 is CASSQDAASGRLGGTDTQYF. The CDR3 DNA follows: TGTGCCAGCAGCCAAGATGCAGCTAGCGGCCGCTTGGGAGGCACAGATACGCAGTATTTT.

For this clonotype: An end of the junction does not agree with germline; a read error may underlie this. This chain uses TRBV7-7 with TRBJ2-3; D might be TRBD2 (5 bases). CDR1 SSHAT and CDR2 FNYEAQ come from the germline V gene (reference sequence). The CDR3 runs 16 residues. CDR3 sequence (DNA): TGTGCTAGCAGCCCCCACCGCGTAGAGGGTACAGATACGCAGTATTTT. As protein: CASSPHRVEGTDTQYF.

This clonotype has just a few counts. This rearrangement joins TRBV4-1 to TRBJ2-7; the D gene is possibly TRBD1 (6 bases). Germline values: CDR1 MGHRA, CDR2 YSYEKL. Trimming pared 4 bases from V and 2 bases from J, leaving 12 bases between. This CDR3 is 14 amino acids long. CDR3 bases: TGCGCCAGCAGCCCCTACAGGGAAACCTACGAGCAGTACTTC. Translation: CASSPYRETYEQYF.

This clonotype was counted ten times or more. V and J are TRBV29-1 and TRBJ2-6; weak D call: TRBD2 (6 bases). Germline V gene data show CDR1 as SQVTM and CDR2 as ANQGSEA. With 6 bases removed from V and 6 bases from J, the gap between germline ends came to 9 bases. CDR3 length: 12 amino acids. CDR3 DNA sequence: TGCAGCGTCGGGGGTGCGGCCAACGTCCTGACTTTC. This sequence encodes CSVGGAANVLTF. Combining the CDR3 with reference TRBV29-1 and TRBJ2-6 gives the whole variable domain SAVISQKPSRDICQRGTSLTIQCQVDSQVTMMFWYRQQPGQSLTLIATANQGSEATYESGFVIDKFPISRPNLTFSTLTVSNMSPEDSSIYLCSVGGAANVLTFGAGSRLTVL.

A few counts support this clonotype. The rearrangement links TRBV12-3 or TRBV12-4 to TRBJ1-2; maybe TRBD1 (5 bases). V was shortened by 6 bases and J by 3 bases, with 17 bases between the two germline ends. This CDR3 contains 15 residues. DNA of the CDR3: TGTGCCAGCAGACATCCAGGGATGGGGGACTATGGCTACACCTTC. Its protein is CASRHPGMGDYGYTF.

The sample holds a few counts of this clonotype. The V and J genes are TRBV3-1 and TRBJ2-1; 8 nucleotides match TRBD2. From germline, CDR1 is LGHDT and CDR2 YNNKEL (reference sequence). Trimming removed 5 bases from V and 11 bases from J; junction bases left unmatched: 11. The length of the CDR3 is 14 residues. DNA for the CDR3: TGTGCCAGCAGCACCCGGGGGGGGGCCCAGAAGCAGTTCTTC. Translated: CASSTRGGAQKQFF.

Only a few counts were recorded for this clonotype. The genes are TRBV5-1 and TRBJ2-5, with D possibly matching TRBD2 (6 bases). Germline loops: CDR1 SGHRS, CDR2 YFSETQ. The CDR3 is 14 amino acids. The V and J ends lost 6 bases and 2 bases respectively, with 14 bases between them. The CDR3 reads CASTKYGGQETQYF. CDR3 sequence (DNA): TGCGCCAGCACTAAATACGGGGGTCAAGAGACCCAGTACTTC. Together with reference TRBV5-1 and TRBJ2-5, the CDR3 gives the full variable domain: KAGVTQTPRYLIKTRGQQVTLSCSPISGHRSVSWYQQTPGQGLQFLFEYFSETQRNKGNFPGRFSGRQFSNSRSEMNVSTLELGDSALYLCASTKYGGQETQYFGPGTRLLVL.

The V gene is TRBV6-4, the J gene TRBJ2-3, with 13 bases identical to TRBD2. V shed 2 bases and J 7 bases; nucleotides not matched to a gene: 12. Per the germline V gene, CDR1 is MRHNA and CDR2 is SNTAGT. CDR3 size: 18 residues. The CDR3 DNA is TGTGCCAGCAGTGACACCCCCGGGACTAGCGGGAAGAAAAATACGCAGTATTTT. It specifies CASSDTPGTSGKKNTQYF.

The chain employs TRBV6-5 and TRBJ2-3, with 10 bases identical to TRBD2. Germline V gives CDR1 MNHEY, CDR2 SVGAGI. The CDR3 runs to 16 residues. V gave up 4 bases and J gave up 2 bases; unmatched junction bases: 6. CDR3 coding DNA: TGTGCCAGCAGTTCCCAGCGGGAGGGAGACACAGATACGCAGTATTTT. Translated, it gives CASSSQREGDTDTQYF.

The gene calls are TRBV12-3 or TRBV12-4 and TRBJ1-6; D gene uncertain. Trimming removed 5 bases from V and 6 bases from J, with 17 bases in between. The CDR3 loop spans 16 amino acids. CDR3 sequence (DNA): TGTGCCAGCAGTCCACACCCGACCCGGGCTAATTCACCCCTCCACTTT. Its translation: CASSPHPTRANSPLHF.

This clonotype was picked up a small number of times. The genes are TRBV7-2 and TRBJ2-1, with D tentatively TRBD2 (5 bases). Trimming left V 2 bases short and J 8 bases short, with 10 bases between. Looked up from germline, CDR1 is SGHTA and CDR2 is FQGNSA. CDR3 length: 13 residues. CDR3 loop: CASSLLSADEQFF. As DNA, the CDR3 is TGTGCCAGCAGCTTACTTAGCGCGGATGAGCAGTTCTTC. The variable domain in full, with the rest retrieved from reference TRBV7-2 and TRBJ2-1, is GAGVSQSPSNKVTEKGKDVELRCDPISGHTALYWYRQSLGQGLEFLIYFQGNSAPDKSGLPSDRFSAERTGGSVSTLTIQRTQQEDSAVYLCASSLLSADEQFFGPGTRLTVL.

This clonotype turned up a few times. The chain uses TRBV24-1 and TRBJ2-2; D gene unclear. V lost 4 bases, J lost 1 base, and 6 bases lay in between. In germline, CDR1 is KGHDR, CDR2 SFDVKD. This CDR3 has 14 amino acids. The CDR3 sequence is CATSDSLNTGELFF. The CDR3, as DNA: TGTGCCACCAGTGACTCCCTGAACACCGGGGAGCTGTTTTTT.